What follows describes a single T cell receptor beta chain. Its cognate antigen is unknown. The validation cohort, a group of 130 or so subjects, included the donors and was separate from the roughly 670-subject first cohort. Method: immunoSEQ multiplex PCR; TCRdb's copy keeps in-frame clones and lacks some. Here the sample spans about 110,000 clones, approximately 89% being singletons. The record originates from a study of cytomegalovirus exposure and HLA in healthy donors. Study at large: The 95 to 150 validation repertoires used the same platform as the 650 to 850 first-cohort repertoires, a later analysis reported.

The CDR3 consists of 14 residues. Trimming took 5 bases from V and 6 from J; bases not matched to a gene: 7. Germline CDR1 reads SEHNR; CDR2 reads FQNEAQ (reference sequence). Study observations and caveats: The finding came from a later analysis; first-cohort TCR clusters tended to co-occur in the roughly 110 validation repertoires. Researchers reported that a few CMV-associated chains were confirmed in vitro as CMV antigen-specific.

Sequencing was done on a sample of PBMCs. This chain links TRBV7-9 with TRBJ2-1, with 7 bases lining up with TRBD2. This TCR derives from a young woman in good health and CMV-seronegative. The CDR3 sequence is CASSRGGRGNEQFF. CDR3 bases: TGTGCCAGCAGCCGAGGAGGGAGGGGCAATGAGCAGTTCTTC.